This passage covers 10 T cell receptor beta chains from one sample sequenced in a study of blood T cell repertoires in COVID-19. Assay: immunoSEQ multiplex PCR; the TCRdb copy retains only in-frame clones and omits some. The data show tens of thousands of clones, roughly 83% seen once. Sequencing was done on a sample of peripheral blood. All receptors come from a man of 80 years or more with acute or convalescent COVID-19.

The V gene is TRBV15, the J gene TRBJ2-1, with 12 positions matching TRBD2. J was trimmed by 5 bases and V by 7 bases; bases with no gene match: 12. The germline V gene encodes CDR1 LNHNV and CDR2 YYDKDF (reference sequence). There are 17 residues in the CDR3. The CDR3 region is CATKKRGLAGGHNEQFF. The CDR3 DNA sequence: TGTGCCACCAAAAAGAGGGGGCTAGCGGGAGGGCACAATGAGCAGTTCTTC.

This sequence joins TRBV28 and TRBJ1-1, with D maybe TRBD1 (6 bases). The CDR3 length is 13 residues. Germline V gives CDR1 MDHEN, CDR2 SYDVKM. Trimming stripped 7 bases from V and 0 bases from J, with 9 bases between. The CDR3 region is CASIGGVNTEAFF. In DNA form, the CDR3 reads TGTGCCAGCATAGGGGGGGTGAACACTGAAGCTTTCTTT.

The chain couples TRBV5-1 to TRBJ1-4; TRBD1 matches 9 bases. V trimming: 0 bases; J trimming: 6 bases; junction bases outside the gene matches: 3. The CDR3 is 15 amino acids. The germline V gene encodes CDR1 SGHRS and CDR2 YFSETQ. CDR3: CASSLEGQGDEKLFF. The CDR3 nucleotides are TGCGCCAGCAGCTTGGAGGGACAGGGAGATGAAAAACTGTTTTTT.

The chain has TRBV2 and TRBJ1-5; tentative D call: TRBD1 (6 bases). V was clipped by 7 bases and J by 7 bases, with 17 bases between them. Germline CDR1 and CDR2: SNHLY and FYNNEI. The CDR3 runs to 14 residues. CDR3 nucleotides: TGTGCCAGCACTGGTTCCTCAGGGGAACAGCCCCAGCATTTT. This encodes CASTGSSGEQPQHF.

A few counts support this clone. V and J are TRBV6-4 and TRBJ1-6; 7 bases map to TRBD1. Germline CDR1 reads MRHNA; CDR2 reads SNTAGT. The CDR3 has 20 amino acids. After removal of 6 bases from V and 5 bases from J, the junction contained 22 bases not matched to a gene. The CDR3 coding sequence is TGTGCCAGCAGGATGAAATTTCGGACAGGTGAATGTCGGGATAATTCACCCCTCCACTTT. It translates to CASRMKFRTGECRDNSPLHF.

The rearrangement links TRBV2 to TRBJ2-5, with 9 nucleotides matching TRBD2. The CDR3 consists of 15 residues. V dropped 4 bases and J dropped 4; count of bases not matched to a gene: 7. Germline loops: CDR1 SNHLY, CDR2 FYNNEI. CDR3 amino acids: CASSVNSGRSETQYF. The CDR3 DNA follows: TGTGCCAGCAGTGTTAATAGCGGGAGATCAGAGACCCAGTACTTC.

CDR3 region: CASSLWGGGYTF. Written as DNA, the CDR3 is TGTGCCAGCAGTTTATGGGGGGGTGGCTACACCTTC. The chain couples TRBV12-3 or TRBV12-4 to TRBJ1-2, with D perhaps matching TRBD1 (5 bases). The CDR3 runs to 12 residues. The V gene lost 2 bases and the J gene lost 7 bases, with 8 bases spanning the gap.

This sequence joins TRBV5-1 and TRBJ2-3; 10 bases are a match to TRBD2. The CDR3 covers 15 residues. In germline, CDR1 is SGHRS, CDR2 YFSETQ. V lost 4 bases to trimming and J lost 1 base; unmatched junction nucleotides: 3. This CDR3 is CASSTGTSGTDTQYF. In nucleotides, the CDR3 is TGCGCCAGCAGCACCGGGACTAGCGGCACAGATACGCAGTATTTT.

The rearrangement links TRBV5-1 to TRBJ2-5, with no clear D. Germline V gives CDR1 SGHRS, CDR2 YFSETQ. With 4 bases removed from V and 4 bases from J, the gap between germline ends came to 14 bases. This CDR3 has 14 amino acids. CDR3 residues: CASSQAGLPETQYF. Written as DNA, the CDR3 is TGCGCCAGCAGCCAGGCCGGATTACCAGAGACCCAGTACTTC.

This chain connects TRBV5-8 to TRBJ1-2; TRBD1 might be the D (5 bases). Trimming stripped 0 bases from V and 5 bases from J, with 14 bases between. The length of the CDR3 is 15 residues. Germline loops: CDR1 SGHTS, CDR2 YDEGEE. DNA of the CDR3: TGTGCCAGCAGCTTGGCAGGGAGGATTGGGTATGGCTACACCTTC. Translation: CASSLAGRIGYGYTF.